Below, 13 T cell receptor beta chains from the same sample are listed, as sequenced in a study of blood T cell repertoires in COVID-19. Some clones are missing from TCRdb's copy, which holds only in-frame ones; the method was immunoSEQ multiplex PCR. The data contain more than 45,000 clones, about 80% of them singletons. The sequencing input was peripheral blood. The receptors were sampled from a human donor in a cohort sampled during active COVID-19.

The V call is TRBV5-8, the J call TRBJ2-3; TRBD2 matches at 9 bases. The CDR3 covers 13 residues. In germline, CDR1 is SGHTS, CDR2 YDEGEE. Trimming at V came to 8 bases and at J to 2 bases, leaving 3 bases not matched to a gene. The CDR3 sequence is CASLAGATDTQYF. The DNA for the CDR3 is TGTGCCAGTTTAGCGGGGGCCACAGATACGCAGTATTTT.

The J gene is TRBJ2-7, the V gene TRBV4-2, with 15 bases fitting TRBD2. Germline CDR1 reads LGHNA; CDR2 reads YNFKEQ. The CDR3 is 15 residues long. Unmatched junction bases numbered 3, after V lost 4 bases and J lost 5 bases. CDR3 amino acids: CASSPGLAGGHEQYF. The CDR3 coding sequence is TGTGCCAGCAGCCCCGGACTAGCGGGAGGGCACGAGCAGTACTTC.

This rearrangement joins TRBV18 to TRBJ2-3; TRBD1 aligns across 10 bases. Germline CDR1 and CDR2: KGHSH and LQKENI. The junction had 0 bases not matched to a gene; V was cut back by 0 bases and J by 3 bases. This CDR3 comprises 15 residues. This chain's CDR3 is CASSPPDRGTDTQYF. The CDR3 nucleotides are TGTGCCAGCTCACCACCGGACAGGGGGACAGATACGCAGTATTTT.

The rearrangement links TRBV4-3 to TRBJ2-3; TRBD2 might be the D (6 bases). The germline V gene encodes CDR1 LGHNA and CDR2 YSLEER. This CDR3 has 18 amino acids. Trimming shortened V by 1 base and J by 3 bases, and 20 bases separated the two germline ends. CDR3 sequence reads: CASSQGIVGRGSTDTQYF. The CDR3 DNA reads TGCGCCAGCAGCCAAGGCATTGTAGGGCGGGGAAGTACAGATACGCAGTATTTT.

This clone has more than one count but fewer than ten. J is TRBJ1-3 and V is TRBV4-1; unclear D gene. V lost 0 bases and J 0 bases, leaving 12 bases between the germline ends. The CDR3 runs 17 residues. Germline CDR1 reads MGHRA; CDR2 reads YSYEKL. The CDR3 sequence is CASSQDLDTSSGNTIYF. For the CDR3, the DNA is TGCGCCAGCAGCCAAGATCTTGATACGAGCTCTGGAAACACCATATATTTT.

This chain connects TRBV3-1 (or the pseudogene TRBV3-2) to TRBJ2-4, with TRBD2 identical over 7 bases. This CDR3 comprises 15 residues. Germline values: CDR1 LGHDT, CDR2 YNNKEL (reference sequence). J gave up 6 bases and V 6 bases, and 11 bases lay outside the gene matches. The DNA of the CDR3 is TGTGCCAGCAGTCTAACAGCTAGCGGCAGAAACATTCAGTACTTC. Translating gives CASSLTASGRNIQYF.

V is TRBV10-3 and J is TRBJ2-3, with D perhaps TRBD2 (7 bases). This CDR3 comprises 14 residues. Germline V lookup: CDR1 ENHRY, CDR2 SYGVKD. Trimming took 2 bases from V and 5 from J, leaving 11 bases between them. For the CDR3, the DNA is TGTGCCATCAGTGAGCGGGGGGCTGTAGATACGCAGTATTTT. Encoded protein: CAISERGAVDTQYF.

The CDR3 bases are TGTGCCTGGTCCACCGGGACAGGGCTTGTTGGCTACACCTTC. This sequence encodes CAWSTGTGLVGYTF. J is TRBJ1-2 and V is TRBV30; 9 bases are a match to TRBD1. Germline CDR1 and CDR2: GTSNPN and SVGIG (reference sequence). V gave up 5 bases and J gave up 7 bases; unmatched junction bases: 11. This CDR3 has 14 residues.

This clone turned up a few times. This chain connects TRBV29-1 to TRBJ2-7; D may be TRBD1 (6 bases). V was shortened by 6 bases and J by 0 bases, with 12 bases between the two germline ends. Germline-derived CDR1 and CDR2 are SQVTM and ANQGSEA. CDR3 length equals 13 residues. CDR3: CSVARTDSYEQYF. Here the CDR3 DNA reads TGCAGCGTGGCAAGGACAGACTCCTACGAGCAGTACTTC.

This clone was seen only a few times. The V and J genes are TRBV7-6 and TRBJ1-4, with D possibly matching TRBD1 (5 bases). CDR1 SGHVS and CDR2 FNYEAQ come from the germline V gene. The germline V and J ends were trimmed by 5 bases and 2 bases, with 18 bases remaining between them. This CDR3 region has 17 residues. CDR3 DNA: TGTGCCAGCAGCGCGAGCCGGGGGATTGTTACTAATGAAAAACTGTTTTTT. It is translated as CASSASRGIVTNEKLFF.

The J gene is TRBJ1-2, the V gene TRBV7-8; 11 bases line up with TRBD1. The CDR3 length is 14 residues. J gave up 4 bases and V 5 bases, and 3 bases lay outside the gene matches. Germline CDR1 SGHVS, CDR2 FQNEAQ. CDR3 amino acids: CASSPGTGGYGYTF. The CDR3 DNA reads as TGTGCCAGCAGCCCCGGGACAGGGGGCTATGGCTACACCTTC.

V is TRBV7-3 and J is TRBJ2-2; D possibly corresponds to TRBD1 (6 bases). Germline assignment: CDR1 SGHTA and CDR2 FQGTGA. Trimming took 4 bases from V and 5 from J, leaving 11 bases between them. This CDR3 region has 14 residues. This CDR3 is CASSSITGTGELFF. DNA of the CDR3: TGTGCCAGCAGCTCGATTACAGGGACCGGGGAGCTGTTTTTT.

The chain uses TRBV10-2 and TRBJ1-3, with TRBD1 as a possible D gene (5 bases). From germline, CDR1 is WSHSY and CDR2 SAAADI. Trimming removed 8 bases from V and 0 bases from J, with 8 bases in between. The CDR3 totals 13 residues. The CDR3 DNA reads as TGCGCCAGCGGCGGGACCTCTGGAAACACCATATATTTT. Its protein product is CASGGTSGNTIYF.